The rows below give T cell receptor beta chains drawn from one sample of a study of shared clonotypes between healthy human individuals. Sequencing was performed with immunoSEQ multiplex PCR; in TCRdb, only in-frame clones are kept and a portion is missing. Among about 1 million clones listed, around four fifths were seen once. The sample consisted of memory CD4+ T cells sorted from blood. These TCRs come from a man aged 18 to 30 in good health. The CDR3 runs from the conserved cysteine through the conserved F or W. Fields, in order: CDR3 protein, CDR3 DNA, J gene, clone size, V gene, D gene. A D gene is named only where the DNA matches it firmly. Clone size appears in some rows only: once, few, many, or a class for an expanded clone.

cdr3_aa: CASSLARTVQETQYF; cdr3_nt: TGCGCCAGCAGCTTGGCCCGGACGGTCCAAGAGACCCAGTACTTC; j_call: TRBJ2-5; clone_size: .; v_call: TRBV5-1; d_call: .
cdr3_aa: CASSANAGGRTDTQYF; cdr3_nt: TGTGCCAGCAGCGCAAACGCGGGGGGGCGGACAGATACGCAGTATTTT; j_call: TRBJ2-3; clone_size: .; v_call: TRBV13; d_call: TRBD2
cdr3_aa: CASSQLGQGNNEQFF; cdr3_nt: TGCGCCAGCAGCCAGCTGGGACAGGGAAACAATGAGCAGTTCTTC; j_call: TRBJ2-1; clone_size: .; v_call: TRBV4-1; d_call: TRBD1
cdr3_aa: CANPGQGAGDTQYF; cdr3_nt: TGTGCCAACCCAGGACAGGGGGCGGGAGATACGCAGTATTTT; j_call: TRBJ2-3; clone_size: .; v_call: TRBV2; d_call: TRBD1
cdr3_aa: CASSITQDYGYTF; cdr3_nt: TGTGCCAGTAGTATAACCCAGGACTATGGCTACACCTTC; j_call: TRBJ1-2; clone_size: .; v_call: TRBV19; d_call: .
cdr3_aa: CASSEVLRYTF; cdr3_nt: TGTGCCAGCAGTGAAGTTCTTCGATACACCTTC; j_call: TRBJ1-2; clone_size: many; v_call: TRBV6-4; d_call: .
cdr3_aa: CSVHSRGTSERTEAFF; cdr3_nt: TGCAGCGTTCATAGTAGGGGCACTAGTGAAAGGACTGAAGCTTTCTTT; j_call: TRBJ1-1; clone_size: .; v_call: TRBV29-1; d_call: .
cdr3_aa: CASARLAGGLGDTQYF; cdr3_nt: TGTGCCAGCGCAAGACTAGCGGGAGGTCTCGGAGATACGCAGTATTTT; j_call: TRBJ2-3; clone_size: .; v_call: TRBV2; d_call: TRBD2
cdr3_aa: CASSPEREGRHGELFF; cdr3_nt: TGTGCCAGCAGCCCCGAGCGGGAGGGCCGGCACGGGGAGCTGTTTTTT; j_call: TRBJ2-2; clone_size: .; v_call: TRBV11-2; d_call: TRBD2
cdr3_aa: CASSSLYSSNSPLHF; cdr3_nt: TGTGCCAGCAGCTCATTGTACAGCTCAAATTCACCCCTCCACTTT; j_call: TRBJ1-6; clone_size: few; v_call: TRBV11-2; d_call: .
cdr3_aa: CASSPRQADPGYTF; cdr3_nt: TGTGCCAGCAGCCCACGACAGGCGGACCCTGGCTACACCTTC; j_call: TRBJ1-2; clone_size: .; v_call: TRBV21-1; d_call: .
cdr3_aa: CASSDLRLAGDYNEQFF; cdr3_nt: TGTGCCAGCAGTGACCTACGACTGGCGGGGGACTACAATGAGCAGTTCTTC; j_call: TRBJ2-1; clone_size: .; v_call: TRBV25-1; d_call: TRBD2
cdr3_aa: CASSPISGGSYEQYF; cdr3_nt: TGTGCCAGCAGTCCGATTAGCGGGGGATCCTACGAGCAGTACTTC; j_call: TRBJ2-7; clone_size: .; v_call: TRBV27; d_call: TRBD2
cdr3_aa: CSVEHGTSSDYEQYF; cdr3_nt: TGCAGCGTTGAACACGGGACTAGCTCGGACTACGAGCAGTACTTC; j_call: TRBJ2-7; clone_size: .; v_call: TRBV29-1; d_call: TRBD2
cdr3_aa: CASSDRGPALEETQYF; cdr3_nt: TGTGCCAGCAGCGACAGAGGCCCAGCCCTCGAAGAGACCCAGTACTTC; j_call: TRBJ2-5; clone_size: .; v_call: TRBV9; d_call: .
cdr3_aa: CASSLTGSSYEQYF; cdr3_nt: TGCGCCAGCAGCCTTACTGGGAGCTCCTACGAGCAGTACTTC; j_call: TRBJ2-7; clone_size: once; v_call: TRBV4-1; d_call: .
cdr3_aa: CASSLAGTGPGELFF; cdr3_nt: TGTGCCAGCAGCTTAGCGGGGACTGGGCCCGGGGAGCTGTTTTTT; j_call: TRBJ2-2; clone_size: .; v_call: TRBV7-2; d_call: .
cdr3_aa: CALGTGLASDTQYF; cdr3_nt: TGTGCCCTGGGGACGGGACTAGCTTCCGATACGCAGTATTTT; j_call: TRBJ2-3; clone_size: .; v_call: TRBV30; d_call: TRBD2
cdr3_aa: CASRGVYNEQFF; cdr3_nt: TGTGCCAGTAGGGGGGTCTACAATGAGCAGTTCTTC; j_call: TRBJ2-1; clone_size: .; v_call: TRBV2; d_call: .
cdr3_aa: CASSLNQGPTDTQYF; cdr3_nt: TGTGCCAGCAGCTTAAATCAGGGGCCTACAGATACGCAGTATTTT; j_call: TRBJ2-3; clone_size: .; v_call: TRBV7-3; d_call: .
cdr3_aa: CASSLQAVNTGELFF; cdr3_nt: TGTGCCAGCAGTTTACAGGCCGTAAACACCGGGGAGCTGTTTTTT; j_call: TRBJ2-2; clone_size: .; v_call: TRBV28; d_call: .
cdr3_aa: CASSFMDRGQSGANVLTF; cdr3_nt: TGTGCCAGCAGCTTTATGGACAGGGGGCAGTCTGGGGCCAACGTCCTGACTTTC; j_call: TRBJ2-6; clone_size: .; v_call: TRBV5-4; d_call: TRBD1
cdr3_aa: CASSLVHRPGELFF; cdr3_nt: TGTGCCAGCAGCCTGGTGCATCGGCCCGGGGAGCTGTTTTTT; j_call: TRBJ2-2; clone_size: once; v_call: TRBV28; d_call: .
cdr3_aa: CASSPPGDEQYF; cdr3_nt: TGTGCCAGCAGCCCCCCCGGGGACGAGCAGTACTTC; j_call: TRBJ2-7; clone_size: .; v_call: TRBV11-2; d_call: .
cdr3_aa: CASTPVGTGALYGYTF; cdr3_nt: TGTGCCAGCACCCCCGTCGGGACAGGGGCTCTCTATGGCTACACCTTC; j_call: TRBJ1-2; clone_size: once; v_call: TRBV6-6; d_call: TRBD1
cdr3_aa: CASSLTGRFSPLHF; cdr3_nt: TGTGCCAGCAGCTTGACAGGACGATTTTCACCCCTCCACTTT; j_call: TRBJ1-6; clone_size: .; v_call: TRBV11-2; d_call: .
cdr3_aa: CASSIRGGPNEKLFF; cdr3_nt: TGTGCCAGCAGTATCCGAGGGGGACCTAATGAAAAACTGTTTTTT; j_call: TRBJ1-4; clone_size: .; v_call: TRBV27; d_call: .
cdr3_aa: CASSHGTADQPQHF; cdr3_nt: TGTGCCAGCAGCCACGGGACAGCCGATCAGCCCCAGCATTTT; j_call: TRBJ1-5; clone_size: .; v_call: TRBV7-2; d_call: TRBD1
cdr3_aa: CASSLDRDFHEQYF; cdr3_nt: TGCGCCAGCAGCTTGGATAGGGATTTCCACGAGCAGTACTTC; j_call: TRBJ2-7; clone_size: .; v_call: TRBV5-1; d_call: .
cdr3_aa: CASRGAGDFTDTQYF; cdr3_nt: TGCGCCAGCAGAGGAGCGGGAGATTTCACAGATACGCAGTATTTT; j_call: TRBJ2-3; clone_size: .; v_call: TRBV5-1; d_call: TRBD2
cdr3_aa: CASSLARGTTGELFF; cdr3_nt: TGTGCCAGCAGCTTGGCCAGGGGGACTACCGGGGAGCTGTTTTTT; j_call: TRBJ2-2; clone_size: .; v_call: TRBV5-4; d_call: .
cdr3_aa: CASRTGASEMNTEAFF; cdr3_nt: TGTGCCAGCCGAACCGGGGCCTCGGAGATGAACACTGAAGCTTTCTTT; j_call: TRBJ1-1; clone_size: .; v_call: TRBV2; d_call: .
cdr3_aa: CASSQTLAGSSDTQYF; cdr3_nt: TGCGCCAGCAGCCAGACCCTAGCGGGTAGTTCAGATACGCAGTATTTT; j_call: TRBJ2-3; clone_size: .; v_call: TRBV4-1; d_call: TRBD2
cdr3_aa: CASSSTRLADPTDTQYF; cdr3_nt: TGCGCCAGCAGCTCTACCCGACTAGCGGACCCCACAGATACGCAGTATTTT; j_call: TRBJ2-3; clone_size: .; v_call: TRBV5-1; d_call: TRBD2
cdr3_aa: CASSIGAGGYTGELFF; cdr3_nt: TGTGCCAGTAGTATAGGGGCAGGGGGCTACACCGGGGAGCTGTTTTTT; j_call: TRBJ2-2; clone_size: .; v_call: TRBV19; d_call: TRBD1
cdr3_aa: CASSSSPGSTQYF; cdr3_nt: TGTGCCAGCAGCTCATCTCCGGGGAGTACCCAGTACTTC; j_call: TRBJ2-5; clone_size: .; v_call: TRBV11-3; d_call: .
cdr3_aa: CASSLSGFNYGYTF; cdr3_nt: TGTGCCAGCAGCTTGAGCGGATTTAACTATGGCTACACCTTC; j_call: TRBJ1-2; clone_size: once; v_call: TRBV5-6; d_call: .
cdr3_aa: CASSGDGTGGTQYF; cdr3_nt: TGCGCCAGCAGCGGTGATGGGACCGGAGGGACCCAGTACTTC; j_call: TRBJ2-5; clone_size: .; v_call: TRBV5-1; d_call: .
cdr3_aa: CASSYSVWEGIPAF; cdr3_nt: TGTGCCAGCAGTTACTCGGTCTGGGAGGGGATTCCCGCCTTC; j_call: TRBJ2-7; clone_size: .; v_call: TRBV6-5; d_call: TRBD2
cdr3_aa: CASSDWWQGDEQYF; cdr3_nt: TGTGCCAGCAGTGATTGGTGGCAGGGTGACGAGCAGTACTTC; j_call: TRBJ2-7; clone_size: .; v_call: TRBV6-1; d_call: .
cdr3_aa: CASSVVLAGGTDTQYF; cdr3_nt: TGTGCCAGCAGCGTAGTCCTAGCGGGAGGCACAGATACGCAGTATTTT; j_call: TRBJ2-3; clone_size: .; v_call: TRBV9; d_call: TRBD2
cdr3_aa: CASSLAQVQYSGKLFF; cdr3_nt: TGCGCCAGCAGCTTGGCCCAGGTTCAATACTCCGGAAAACTGTTTTTT; j_call: TRBJ1-4; clone_size: .; v_call: TRBV5-1; d_call: .
cdr3_aa: CASSQPASGSNEQYF; cdr3_nt: TGTGCCAGCAGCCAACCTGCTAGCGGGAGCAACGAGCAGTACTTC; j_call: TRBJ2-7; clone_size: .; v_call: TRBV5-4; d_call: TRBD2
cdr3_aa: CASSLDRGLTDTQYF; cdr3_nt: TGTGCCAGCAGCCTAGACAGGGGGCTAACAGATACGCAGTATTTT; j_call: TRBJ2-3; clone_size: .; v_call: TRBV9; d_call: TRBD1
cdr3_aa: CASSLSEYSNQPQHF; cdr3_nt: TGTGCCAGCAGCTTGTCAGAATATAGCAATCAGCCCCAGCATTTT; j_call: TRBJ1-5; clone_size: .; v_call: TRBV5-8; d_call: .
cdr3_aa: CASSPSLREPYNEQFF; cdr3_nt: TGTGCCAGCTCACCCTCTCTTCGGGAGCCGTACAATGAGCAGTTCTTC; j_call: TRBJ2-1; clone_size: .; v_call: TRBV18; d_call: .
cdr3_aa: CAWSATGNNIPNEAFF; cdr3_nt: TGTGCCTGGAGCGCGACAGGGAATAATATACCAAATGAAGCTTTCTTT; j_call: TRBJ1-1; clone_size: .; v_call: TRBV30; d_call: TRBD1
cdr3_aa: CASSQNPDRGYTF; cdr3_nt: TGTGCCAGCAGTCAAAACCCGGACCGTGGCTACACCTTC; j_call: TRBJ1-2; clone_size: .; v_call: TRBV28; d_call: .
cdr3_aa: CAWSVRETQYF; cdr3_nt: TGTGCCTGGAGTGTACGGGAGACCCAGTACTTC; j_call: TRBJ2-5; clone_size: .; v_call: TRBV30; d_call: .
cdr3_aa: CASSASSGANVLTF; cdr3_nt: TGTGCCAGCAGCGCCTCCTCTGGGGCCAACGTCCTGACTTTC; j_call: TRBJ2-6; clone_size: many; v_call: TRBV11-2; d_call: .
cdr3_aa: CASSLTAIRGSSYEQYF; cdr3_nt: TGTGCCAGCAGCTTAACAGCGATTAGGGGAAGCTCCTACGAGCAGTACTTC; j_call: TRBJ2-7; clone_size: .; v_call: TRBV7-2; d_call: .
cdr3_aa: CASSVDSWNTGELFF; cdr3_nt: TGCGCCAGCAGCGTCGACTCCTGGAACACCGGGGAGCTGTTTTTT; j_call: TRBJ2-2; clone_size: few; v_call: TRBV5-1; d_call: .
cdr3_aa: CASRQQAGTQYF; cdr3_nt: TGTGCCAGCAGGCAGCAGGCGGGTACGCAGTATTTT; j_call: TRBJ2-3; clone_size: .; v_call: TRBV5-8; d_call: .
cdr3_aa: CASSSQPDSYNEQFF; cdr3_nt: TGCGCCAGCAGCTCGCAGCCGGACAGTTACAATGAGCAGTTCTTC; j_call: TRBJ2-1; clone_size: few; v_call: TRBV4-1; d_call: .